A single sample gave rise to the 17 T cell receptor beta chains below, sequenced in a study of cytomegalovirus exposure and HLA in healthy donors. In the PCR, 60 Vbeta and 13 Jbeta primers were used. Only in-frame clones appear in the TCRdb table, and some are missing; sequencing was by immunoSEQ multiplex PCR. The table lists over 40,000 clones, with 2% to 2.5% in the top ten. The specimen was PBMCs. The receptors were gathered from a middle-aged woman in good health and CMV-seronegative.

This chain joins TRBV4-1 and TRBJ2-7; 7 bases match TRBD2. The CDR3 sequence is 14 residues long. CDR1 MGHRA and CDR2 YSYEKL come from the germline V gene. Trimming removed 1 base from V and 3 bases from J; junction bases left unmatched: 3. This CDR3 is CASSQGGGIYEQYF. The CDR3 coding sequence is TGCGCCAGCAGCCAAGGCGGGGGAATCTACGAGCAGTACTTC.

As concerns this clone: A junction boundary mismatches the germline segment, possibly from a read error. The genes are TRBV29-1 and TRBJ2-3; TRBD2 is a possible D gene (6 bases). CDR3 size: 13 residues. From germline, CDR1 is SQVTM and CDR2 ANQGSEA. This CDR3 reads CSAKGRETDKQYF. As DNA, the CDR3 is TGCAGCGCCAAGGGTCGGGAGACAGATAAGCAGTATTTT.

The chain uses TRBV6-6 and TRBJ1-1; a possible D gene is TRBD1 (5 bases). Germline V gives CDR1 MNHNY, CDR2 SVGAGI (reference sequence). This CDR3 has 13 amino acids. V was trimmed by 6 bases and J by 1 base, leaving 9 bases between them. CDR3 nucleotides: TGTGCCAGCAGAATCGGACAGAACACTGAAGCTTTCTTT. Its translation is CASRIGQNTEAFF.

The J gene is TRBJ2-7, the V gene TRBV19, with D possibly matching TRBD1 (5 bases). The V gene lost 3 bases and the J gene lost 4 bases, with 16 bases spanning the gap. The CDR3 totals 15 residues. CDR1 and CDR2 (germline): LNHDA, SQIVND (reference sequence). CDR3 nucleotides: TGTGCCAGTAGTATGGCCGACAGATTTGCATACGAGCAGTACTTC. Encoded protein: CASSMADRFAYEQYF.

V is TRBV29-1 and J is TRBJ2-7; 10 bases map to TRBD1. CDR1 SQVTM and CDR2 ANQGSEA come from the germline V gene. CDR3 length equals 13 residues. With V trimmed by 7 bases and J by 2 bases, 5 bases remained unmatched. CDR3 protein: CSATGQGAYEQYF. The CDR3 DNA reads TGCAGCGCTACCGGACAGGGGGCCTACGAGCAGTACTTC.

CDR3 sequence: CATSRDLGQSQPQHF. DNA for the CDR3: TGTGCCACCAGCAGAGATCTTGGACAGTCTCAGCCCCAGCATTTT. The V and J genes are TRBV15 and TRBJ1-5, with a tentative D call TRBD1 (6 bases). This CDR3 is built from 15 residues. V was pared by 0 bases and J by 6 bases, with 12 bases between. Germline loops: CDR1 LNHNV, CDR2 YYDKDF (reference sequence). The full variable domain, completed using reference TRBV15 and TRBJ1-5, is DAMVIQNPRYQVTQFGKPVTLSCSQTLNHNVMYWYQQKSSQAPKLLFHYYDKDFNNEADTPDNFQSRRPNTSFCFLDIRSPGLGDTAMYLCATSRDLGQSQPQHFGDGTRLSIL.

This chain uses TRBV7-2 with TRBJ2-1; 11 positions match TRBD2. The CDR3 contains 18 residues. Germline-derived CDR1 and CDR2 are SGHTA and FQGNSA. The trim removed 5 bases at V and 0 bases at J, leaving 9 bases unmatched. For the CDR3, the DNA is TGTGCCAGCAGCCCGCGGGGTCTAGCGGGAGGCTCCTACAATGAGCAGTTCTTC. Translation gives CASSPRGLAGGSYNEQFF.

V and J are TRBV19 and TRBJ1-2, with D possibly matching TRBD1 (5 bases). V lost 11 bases and J lost 4, with 17 bases in between. The germline V gene encodes CDR1 LNHDA and CDR2 SQIVND (reference sequence). The CDR3 contains 13 residues. CDR3 DNA: TGTGCCGGGCACGGGGGAACGGCCTATGGCTACACCTTC. Its protein product is CAGHGGTAYGYTF. The entire variable domain, with the rest obtained from reference TRBV19 and TRBJ1-2, is as follows: DGGITQSPKYLFRKEGQNVTLSCEQNLNHDAMYWYRQDPGQGLRLIYYSQIVNDFQKGDIAEGYSVSREKKESFPLTVTSAQKNPTAFYLCAGHGGTAYGYTFGSGTRLTVV.

The chain uses TRBV7-9 and TRBJ1-4; D is unresolved. The V end was cut by 1 base, the J end by 6 bases, with 15 bases between. From germline, CDR1 is SEHNR and CDR2 FQNEAQ (reference sequence). The length of the CDR3 is 16 residues. CDR3 nucleotides: TGTGCCAGCAGCTTAGGGCCGGGGAACTCTGATGAAAAACTGTTTTTT. Amino acid sequence: CASSLGPGNSDEKLFF. The full variable domain, rest sourced from reference TRBV7-9 and TRBJ1-4, is DTGVSQNPRHKITKRGQNVTFRCDPISEHNRLYWYRQTLGQGPEFLTYFQNEAQLEKSRLLSDRFSAERPKGSFSTLEIQRTEQGDSAMYLCASSLGPGNSDEKLFFGSGTQLSVL.

The J gene is TRBJ2-5, the V gene TRBV18; 9 nucleotides align to TRBD1. The CDR3 runs 16 residues. The germline V gene has CDR1 KGHSH and CDR2 LQKENI. J gave up 5 bases and V 2 bases, and 9 bases lay outside the gene matches. The chain's CDR3 is CASSPTQGARVETQYF. DNA for the CDR3: TGTGCCAGCTCACCAACACAGGGGGCTCGAGTGGAGACCCAGTACTTC.

V and J are TRBV30 and TRBJ2-1; D possibly corresponds to TRBD2 (6 bases). The CDR3 runs to 15 residues. V was cut by 5 bases and J by 3 bases, with 17 bases left in between. The germline gives CDR1 GTSNPN, CDR2 SVGIG (reference sequence). The CDR3 coding sequence is TGTGCCTGGCAAACCGGGACTCTAGACTACAATGAGCAGTTCTTC. Its translation: CAWQTGTLDYNEQFF.

The chain combines TRBV18 with TRBJ1-6; D uncertain. The CDR3 loop spans 16 amino acids. V was cut by 5 bases and J by 7 bases, with 18 bases left in between. Germline CDR1 KGHSH, CDR2 LQKENI. CDR3 in DNA: TGTGCCAGCTCAGCAGAGGCGGGCCTCGTCAATTCACCCCTCCACTTT. Translated: CASSAEAGLVNSPLHF.

The CDR3 DNA follows: TGTGCCAGCTCACCAAGCGGGAGGGACACAGATACGCAGTATTTT. It specifies CASSPSGRDTDTQYF. V gene TRBV18 combines with J gene TRBJ2-3; 10 bases map to TRBD2. Germline-derived CDR1 and CDR2 are KGHSH and LQKENI. The CDR3 is 15 residues long. V shed 2 bases, J shed 2 bases, and the junction held 1 base outside the gene matches.

This rearrangement joins TRBV19 to TRBJ1-5; D unclear. The V gene lost 1 base and the J gene lost 6 bases, with 7 bases spanning the gap. This CDR3 contains 13 residues. Looked up from germline, CDR1 is LNHDA and CDR2 is SQIVND (reference sequence). The CDR3 DNA follows: TGTGCCAGTAGTATAGGAGGTAGTCAGCCCCAGCATTTT. Translated: CASSIGGSQPQHF.

The V and J genes are TRBV19 and TRBJ2-4; 10 positions agree with TRBD1. Germline V gene sequence: CDR1 LNHDA, CDR2 SQIVND (reference sequence). CDR3 length: 17 residues. J gave up 3 bases and V 5 bases, and 10 bases lay outside the gene matches. The CDR3 region has the DNA TGTGCCAGTAGTTTGGGACAGGGGTACTTGGACAAAAACATTCAGTACTTC. Encoded protein: CASSLGQGYLDKNIQYF.

The chain uses TRBV30 and TRBJ2-5; D is possibly TRBD2 (5 bases). This CDR3 contains 12 residues. Germline V gene data show CDR1 as GTSNPN and CDR2 as SVGIG (reference sequence). Trimming cost V 0 bases and J 10 bases, with 12 bases left between them. The CDR3 coding sequence is TGTGCCTGGAGTGTAGCGGAGCGGCACCAGTACTTC. It codes for CAWSVAERHQYF.

The gene calls are TRBV11-3 and TRBJ2-7; no clear D. Germline V gene data show CDR1 as SGHNT and CDR2 as YENEEA. This CDR3 region has 13 residues. Trimming removed 1 base at V and 3 bases at J, with 7 bases between. The chain's CDR3 is CASSLGLVYEQYF. The CDR3 DNA sequence: TGTGCCAGCAGCTTAGGGCTAGTCTACGAGCAGTACTTC. Using reference TRBV11-3 and TRBJ2-7 for the parts outside the CDR3, the full variable domain is EAGVVQSPRYKIIEKKQPVAFWCNPISGHNTLYWYLQNLGQGPELLIRYENEEAVDDSQLPKDRFSAERLKGVDSTLKIQPAELGDSAVYLCASSLGLVYEQYFGPGTRLTVT.